These T cell receptor beta chains were read from a single sample in a study of vaccination and CD4 T cells after COVID-19. One entry per CDR3 protein, called by TCRdb with MiXCR from the PCR reads. The sample records 8,900 or so distinct CDR3 sequences, approximately 37% being singletons. Antigens for these TCRs are unknown. Material for sequencing was CD4+ T cells from blood, cultured in vitro. The origin of the receptors is a human donor in good health. Both conserved end residues are part of each CDR3. A D gene is named only where the DNA matches it firmly. The size of a clone is reported for some rows only, either as once, few or many, or as a class for expanded clones.

v_gene	j_gene	abundance	d_gene	CDR3nt	CDR3aa
TRBV6-5	TRBJ1-5	-	-	TGTGCCAGCAGTTACTCAGACAGGAGGGGTTATAGCAATCAGCCCCAGCATTTT	CASSYSDRRGYSNQPQHF
TRBV20-1	TRBJ2-1	once	-	TGCAGTGCGGAGCGGGCGGCCTCGAGCTACAATGAGCAGTTCTTC	CSAERAASSYNEQFF
TRBV15	TRBJ2-6	-	-	TGTGCCACCAGCAGAGAGGGCCTCACTGGGGCCAACGTCCTGACTTTC	CATSREGLTGANVLTF
TRBV7-9	TRBJ1-1	-	-	TGTGCCAGCAGCTTACAGGGACGGACTGAAGCTTTCTTT	CASSLQGRTEAFF
TRBV27	TRBJ2-1	few	TRBD2	TGTGCCAGCAGTTTACTTTGGACTAGCGGGCGATACAATGAGCAGTTCTTC	CASSLLWTSGRYNEQFF
TRBV10-1	TRBJ1-1	few	-	TGCGCCAGCAGTGAGTCGGGGATAACTTTCTTT	CASSESGITFF
TRBV6-1	TRBJ2-1	-	TRBD2	TGTGCCAGCAACATAAATCTGGGACTAGCGGGGTGGGATGAGCAGTTCTTC	CASNINLGLAGWDEQFF
TRBV7-9	TRBJ1-2	-	TRBD1	TGTGCCAGCAGCTTCGGTTCTGGGCAGGGGGCGCTTGGCTACACCTTC	CASSFGSGQGALGYTF
TRBV18	TRBJ1-1	medium-sized	-	TGTGCCAGCTCAGCACAGGAGAACACTGAAGCTTTCTTT	CASSAQENTEAFF
TRBV20-1	TRBJ1-5	medium-sized	-	TGCAGCCTGGGAGTGGGAAATCAGCCCCAGCATTTT	CSLGVGNQPQHF